A single sample is the source of the 4 T cell receptor beta chains below, sequenced in a study of spatial heterogeneity in lung cancer. Study conclusions and caveats: The study found that expanded intratumoral alpha and beta TCR counts tracked tumor mutation counts.

No cognate antigen is known for these TCRs. The time point was: sample taken at primary tumor resection. TCRdb recomputed calls from the 5' RACE reads with MiXCR, one row per CDR3 protein. The sample contains some 10,000 distinct CDR3 sequences, 5% of which appear only once. Source: lung tumor tissue, taken at surgery. The receptors were sampled from a female donor with early-stage non-small cell lung cancer.

In the case of this clonotype: This may stem from a read error, because a much larger clone lies one nucleotide away. CDR3 amino acids: CASSIPTGTGGGYGYNF. The CDR3 DNA follows: TGTGCCAGTAGTATCCCCACCGGGACAGGGGGCGGCTATGGCTACAACTTC. The chain is built from TRBV19 and TRBJ1-2; 12 nucleotides align to TRBD1. Per the germline V gene, CDR1 is LNHDA and CDR2 is SQIVND (reference sequence). This CDR3 has 17 amino acids.

By sample share, this clonotype is medium-sized (0.01 to 0.1%). This chain links TRBV6-5 with TRBJ1-1, with D possibly being TRBD1 (5 bases). Germline CDR1 is MNHEY and CDR2 is SVGAGI. The CDR3 loop spans 14 amino acids. Trimming pared 2 bases from V and 1 base from J, leaving 8 bases between. Here the CDR3 reads CASSYTTANTEAFF. The CDR3 nucleotides are TGTGCCAGCAGTTACACGACAGCGAACACTGAAGCTTTCTTT.

This clonotype was seen more than once but under ten times. The CDR3 is CSVLREYGTEAFF. In DNA form, the CDR3 reads TGCAGCGTTCTACGGGAGTACGGCACTGAAGCTTTCTTT. This rearrangement joins TRBV29-1 to TRBJ1-1; D is undetermined. The V end lost 5 bases, the J end lost 4 bases, and 14 bases lay between the germline ends. CDR1 and CDR2 (germline): SQVTM, ANQGSEA. This CDR3 is 13 amino acids long.

The rearrangement joins TRBV27 to TRBJ2-6, with 10 positions matching TRBD2. This CDR3 region has 18 residues. V was clipped by 4 bases and J by 2 bases; unmatched bases: 8. Germline CDR1 reads MNHEY; CDR2 reads SMNVEV (reference sequence). The CDR3 sequence: CASSSTSGIKTGANVLTF. CDR3 coding DNA: TGTGCCAGCAGTTCTACTAGCGGGATTAAGACTGGGGCCAACGTCCTGACTTTC.